This T cell receptor beta chain was obtained from a study of blood T cell repertoires in COVID-19. Germline V gene lookup returns CDR1 SGHTA and CDR2 FQGTGA. This CDR3 region has 16 residues. Trimming removed 4 bases from V and 4 bases from J; junction bases left unmatched: 9. Only in-frame clones appear in the TCRdb table, and some are missing; sequencing was by immunoSEQ multiplex PCR. The sample records under 350,000 clones, around 89% being singletons. This TCR came from a man aged 35-49 years with acute or convalescent COVID-19. The chain couples TRBV7-3 to TRBJ2-3; 9 nucleotides agree with TRBD2. Sequencing was performed on peripheral blood. The CDR3 sequence: CASSSPGGGAADTQYF. DNA for the CDR3: TGTGCCAGCAGCTCCCCCGGCGGGGGGGCTGCAGATACGCAGTATTTT.